The rows below give T cell receptor beta chains drawn from one sample of a study of cytomegalovirus exposure and HLA in healthy donors. Measured with immunoSEQ multiplex PCR; TCRdb has only the in-frame clones, and not every one. The table has about 70,000 clones, just under 75% seen once. Material: PBMCs. These receptors originate from a human donor in good health. Each CDR3 is given with its conserved first and last residue. The D gene is left open where the match is weak. Part of the rows lack a size; the others show once, few, many or a class for expanded clones.

V gene,clone size,D gene,J gene,CDR3 DNA,CDR3 protein
TRBV7-9,-,TRBD1,TRBJ2-3,TGTGCCAGCAGCTGGGTCGAGGACAGGGGGTTAGATACGCAGTATTTT,CASSWVEDRGLDTQYF
TRBV7-3,-,TRBD1,TRBJ2-1,TGTGCCAGCAGCTCGGACAGGGAAAGGAGCAATGAGCAGTTCTTC,CASSSDRERSNEQFF
TRBV15,once,-,TRBJ2-3,TGTGCCACCAGCAGAGCAGGGATTACAGATACGCAGTATTTT,CATSRAGITDTQYF
TRBV9,-,-,TRBJ2-1,TGTGCCAGCAGCGTAGAGGGTCTGGGGGGATTTTCCTACAATGAGCAGTTCTTC,CASSVEGLGGFSYNEQFF
TRBV5-1,-,TRBD2,TRBJ2-3,TGCGCCAGCAGCTTGGCCAGGGCGGGAGCAGGGACAGATACGCAGTATTTT,CASSLARAGAGTDTQYF
TRBV7-9,-,TRBD2,TRBJ2-1,TGTGCCAGCAGAGACGGGAGGGAGGTGAATGAGCAGTTCTTC,CASRDGREVNEQFF
TRBV5-1,-,-,TRBJ1-5,TGCGCCAGCAGCTTGGGGGCAGGGAATAATGAGCCCCAGCATTTT,CASSLGAGNNEPQHF
TRBV28,-,-,TRBJ2-2,TGTGCCACCCAAAATCGCGGGAACACCGGGGAGCTGTTTTTT,CATQNRGNTGELFF
TRBV4-1,-,-,TRBJ2-7,TGCGCCAGCAGCCGGGGGGTCGGCTCCTACGAGCAGTACTTC,CASSRGVGSYEQYF
TRBV7-3,-,TRBD1,TRBJ2-3,TGTGCCAGCAGCCGGACAGGGAGAGATACGCAGTATTTT,CASSRTGRDTQYF
TRBV5-1,-,TRBD1,TRBJ1-3,TGCGCCAGCAGCTCGAGGACAGGGGATGGAAACACCATATATTTT,CASSSRTGDGNTIYF
TRBV19,-,-,TRBJ2-5,TGTGCCAGTAGTATTATTAGCCCTCCGAGGACCCAGTACTTC,CASSIISPPRTQYF
TRBV13,-,-,TRBJ2-1,TGTGCCAGCAGCGGTCCCCTGACAGACAACCTTTACAATGAGCAGTTCTTC,CASSGPLTDNLYNEQFF
TRBV6-5,-,TRBD1,TRBJ2-7,TGTGCCAGCAGTTTCAACAGGGGGGCCTACGAGCAGTACTTC,CASSFNRGAYEQYF
TRBV14,-,TRBD2,TRBJ2-1,TGTGCCAGCAGCCTAGCGGGAGGTTACAATGAGCAGTTCTTC,CASSLAGGYNEQFF
TRBV19,few,TRBD1,TRBJ2-5,TGTGCCAGTAACGACAGGGGAGTCCGGGAGACCCAGTACTTC,CASNDRGVRETQYF
TRBV5-8,-,-,TRBJ2-6,TGTGCCAGCAGCGCCGGACAGACCCACTCTGGGGCCAACGTCCTGACTTTC,CASSAGQTHSGANVLTF
TRBV9,once,TRBD1,TRBJ2-1,TGTGCCAGCAGCGCAACGGACAGGGAGAATGAGCAGTTCTTC,CASSATDRENEQFF
TRBV5-1,-,TRBD2,TRBJ2-7,TGCGCCAGCAGCTTGGGGACGACTAGCGGGAGGGCCAACGAGCAGTACTTC,CASSLGTTSGRANEQYF
TRBV6-1,-,-,TRBJ1-5,TGTGCCAGCAAAGACTCAGGGGATCAGCCCCAGCATTTT,CASKDSGDQPQHF
TRBV21-1,-,-,TRBJ2-3,TGTGCCAGCAGTAATCGCGGGGACAGGCATAGCACAGATACGCAGTATTTT,CASSNRGDRHSTDTQYF
TRBV30,few,TRBD1,TRBJ1-2,TGTGCCTGGAGTAGTACAGGGGGCCAAGGCTACACCTTC,CAWSSTGGQGYTF
TRBV5-6,-,TRBD1,TRBJ1-1,TGTGCCAGCAGCTTGGGAGGAACAGGGGGCATCACTGAAGCTTTCTTT,CASSLGGTGGITEAFF
TRBV28,-,-,TRBJ1-4,TGTGCCACCCTTGGGGAGGGAAAACTGTTTTTT,CATLGEGKLFF
TRBV28,-,TRBD2,TRBJ2-3,TGTGCCAGCAGTCTACGGCGGGGGACTAGCCGAGGGGGCACAGATACGCAGTATTTT,CASSLRRGTSRGGTDTQYF
TRBV5-1,once,-,TRBJ1-1,TGCGCCAGCAGCTTGGGTGCGGGGATGAACACTGAAGCTTTCTTT,CASSLGAGMNTEAFF
TRBV9,-,-,TRBJ2-7,TGTGCCAGCAGCCCTCGCCCAAGAGCGGCAGATTACGAGCAGTACTTC,CASSPRPRAADYEQYF
TRBV2,-,TRBD1,TRBJ1-1,TGTGCCAGCAGTAAAGACAGGGGGAACACTGAAGCTTTCTTT,CASSKDRGNTEAFF
TRBV5-1,-,-,TRBJ1-5,TGCGCCAGCAGCATAGGGACTGGGGATCAGCCCCAGCATTTT,CASSIGTGDQPQHF
TRBV4-2,-,TRBD1,TRBJ2-7,TGTGCCAGCAGCCAATCTGTCACAGGAAGGGGGACAGGGACGAACGAGCAGTACTTC,CASSQSVTGRGTGTNEQYF
TRBV12-5,-,-,TRBJ2-3,TGTGCTAGTGGTTTGGTGCCCGACGGGAGTAGTAGCACAGATACGCAGTATTTT,CASGLVPDGSSSTDTQYF
TRBV30,-,-,TRBJ2-3,TGTGCCTGGAGTGGCAAGAAAAGGAGAGATACGCAGTATTTT,CAWSGKKRRDTQYF
TRBV5-1,-,-,TRBJ2-7,TGCGCCAGCCGGTCGACAGGAGACGAGCAGTACTTC,CASRSTGDEQYF
TRBV14,few,TRBD1,TRBJ1-1,TGTGCCAGCAGCCAGACAGGGTACAGAACAGGGGCTTTCTTT,CASSQTGYRTGAFF
TRBV6-6,-,TRBD1,TRBJ1-2,TGTGCCAGCAGTTTGAACAGGGGGGGACTGGTAGCTGGCTACACCTTC,CASSLNRGGLVAGYTF
TRBV18,-,-,TRBJ1-4,TGTGCCAGCTCATGGGGGCACAGCCTCGATGAAAAACTGTTTTTT,CASSWGHSLDEKLFF
TRBV10-2,once,TRBD1,TRBJ2-7,TGCGCCAGCAGTGAGTCGAAGGACAGGGGGCGGCACGAGCAGTACTTC,CASSESKDRGRHEQYF
TRBV7-3,-,-,TRBJ2-7,TGTGCCAGCAGCCAGATGGCAGGGTATGAGCAGTACTTC,CASSQMAGYEQYF
TRBV27,-,-,TRBJ2-2,TGTGCCAGCACCTCCTCGGTACCTCGGGGCACCGGGGAGCTGTTTTTT,CASTSSVPRGTGELFF
TRBV13,-,TRBD1,TRBJ1-1,TGTGCCAGCAGAAGGGGGCAGGTCGCGACTGAAGCTTTCTTT,CASRRGQVATEAFF
TRBV6-1,-,-,TRBJ2-1,TGTGCCAGCAGTGAAGCGGTCAGGGGCCCATACAATGAGCAGTTCTTC,CASSEAVRGPYNEQFF
TRBV6-1,few,TRBD2,TRBJ2-3,TGTGCCAGCAGCGGACTGGGAGGGGTAAATACGCAGTATTTT,CASSGLGGVNTQYF
TRBV5-1,-,-,TRBJ1-3,TGCGCCAGCAGCTTCGCAGGGGCAGACACCATATATTTT,CASSFAGADTIYF
TRBV6-1,-,-,TRBJ2-7,TGTGCCAGCAGTGAAATGGGCAACTCCTACGAGCAGTACTTC,CASSEMGNSYEQYF
TRBV5-4,few,-,TRBJ2-1,TGTGCCAGCAGCGTCCGGACAGACAATGAGCAGTTCTTC,CASSVRTDNEQFF
TRBV15,medium-sized,-,TRBJ2-1,TGTGCCACCAGCAGAGATACAGGAAGCCCTAATGAGCAGTTCTTC,CATSRDTGSPNEQFF
TRBV7-2,-,-,TRBJ2-7,TGTGCCAGCAGAACAGGGCACGAGCAGTACTTC,CASRTGHEQYF
TRBV23-1,-,-,TRBJ2-2,TGCGCCAGCACTCCCGGGGGGCACCTCACCGGGGAGCTGTTTTTT,CASTPGGHLTGELFF
TRBV6-6,-,-,TRBJ2-1,TGTGCCAGCACCATAGGACTTGATGAGCAGTTCTTC,CASTIGLDEQFF
TRBV15,once,TRBD2,TRBJ2-5,TGTGCCACCAGCACCGGGGGGGCACAAGAGACCCAGTACTTC,CATSTGGAQETQYF
TRBV19,few,TRBD1,TRBJ1-1,TGTGCCAGTCGAAGGGACAGGGAGCCTTTGACTGAAGCTTTCTTT,CASRRDREPLTEAFF
TRBV5-6,-,TRBD1,TRBJ2-2,TGTGCCAGCAGCCGGACAGGGGTGAACACCGGGGAGCTGTTTTTT,CASSRTGVNTGELFF
TRBV2,-,-,TRBJ1-2,TGTGCCAGCAGTTTAAATTATGGCTACACCTTC,CASSLNYGYTF
TRBV2,-,-,TRBJ2-3,TGTGCCAGCAGTGGTTCCACTCGCCCAGATACGCAGTATTTT,CASSGSTRPDTQYF
TRBV15,once,-,TRBJ2-2,TGTGCCACCAGCAGAGACCCTACGAACACCGGGGAGCTGTTTTTT,CATSRDPTNTGELFF